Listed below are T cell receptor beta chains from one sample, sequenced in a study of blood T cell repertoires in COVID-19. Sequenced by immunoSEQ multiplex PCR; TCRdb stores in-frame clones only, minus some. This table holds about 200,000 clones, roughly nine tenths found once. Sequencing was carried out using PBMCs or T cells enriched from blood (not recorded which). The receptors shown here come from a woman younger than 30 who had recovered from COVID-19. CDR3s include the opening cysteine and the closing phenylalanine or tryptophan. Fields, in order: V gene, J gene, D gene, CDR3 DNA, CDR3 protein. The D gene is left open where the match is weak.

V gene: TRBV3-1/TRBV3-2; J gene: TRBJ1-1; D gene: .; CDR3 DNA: TGTGCCAGCAGCCGGGACACCCTGAACACTGAAGCTTTCTTT; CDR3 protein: CASSRDTLNTEAFF
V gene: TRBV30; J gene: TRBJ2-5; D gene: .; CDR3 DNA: TGTGCCTGGAGTGCGGACAGTGGAGAAGAGACCCAGTACTTC; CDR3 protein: CAWSADSGEETQYF
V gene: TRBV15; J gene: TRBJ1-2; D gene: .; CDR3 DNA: TGTGCCACCAGCAGAGATCGTTACAGAACTAACTATGGCTACACCTTC; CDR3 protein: CATSRDRYRTNYGYTF
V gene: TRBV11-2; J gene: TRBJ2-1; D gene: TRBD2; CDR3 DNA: TGTGCCAGCAGCTTAGCCAGCGGGGGGGAAAATGAGCAGTTCTTC; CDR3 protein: CASSLASGGENEQFF
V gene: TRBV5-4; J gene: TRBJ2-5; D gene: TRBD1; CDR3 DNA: TGTGCCAGCAGCCCATCGACAGGGGAGGAGACCCAGTACTTC; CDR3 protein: CASSPSTGEETQYF
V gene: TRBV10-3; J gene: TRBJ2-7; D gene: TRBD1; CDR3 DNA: TGTGCCTCGCTCCGGGACAGCTCCTACGAGCAGTACTTC; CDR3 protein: CASLRDSSYEQYF
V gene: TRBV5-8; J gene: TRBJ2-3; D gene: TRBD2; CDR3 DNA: TGTGCCAGCAGCTTGTCACTAGCGGATTACACAGATACGCAGTATTTT; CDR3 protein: CASSLSLADYTDTQYF
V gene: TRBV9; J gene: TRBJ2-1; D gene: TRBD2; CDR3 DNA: TGTGCCAGCAGCGTCGCTAGCGGGGAGGTCGAGCAGTTCTTC; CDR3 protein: CASSVASGEVEQFF
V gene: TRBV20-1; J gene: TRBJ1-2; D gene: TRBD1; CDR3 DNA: TGCAGTGCTAGTCACAGGGGCAACTATGGCTACACCTTC; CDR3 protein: CSASHRGNYGYTF
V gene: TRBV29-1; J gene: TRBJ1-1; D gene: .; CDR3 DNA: TGCAGCGCCGCTTCAGGGATGGTGGGAGCTTTCTTT; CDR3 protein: CSAASGMVGAFF
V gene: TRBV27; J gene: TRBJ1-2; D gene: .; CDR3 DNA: TGTGCCAGCAGTCACCCCGGGACAAACTATGGCTACACCTTC; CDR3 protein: CASSHPGTNYGYTF
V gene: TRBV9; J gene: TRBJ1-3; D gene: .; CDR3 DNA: TGTGCCAGCAGCGTAGGGACAGCCTCTGGAAACACCATATATTTT; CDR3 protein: CASSVGTASGNTIYF
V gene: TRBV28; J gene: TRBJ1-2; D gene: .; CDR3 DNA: TGTGCCAGCAGTTTTTCGGCGGAGGATGGCTACACCTTC; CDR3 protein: CASSFSAEDGYTF
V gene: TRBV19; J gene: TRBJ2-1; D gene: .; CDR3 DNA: TGTGCCAGTAGTATAGGGGTAGCGGCCGGAGAACGGCTTGAGCAGTTCTTC; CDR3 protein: CASSIGVAAGERLEQFF
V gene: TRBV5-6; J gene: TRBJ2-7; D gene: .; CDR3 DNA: TGTGCCAGCAGCTTGGGATTGACAGCCTACGAGCAGTACTTC; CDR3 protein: CASSLGLTAYEQYF
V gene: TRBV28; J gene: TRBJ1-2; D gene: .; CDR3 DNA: TGTGCCAGCAGTTTGGCGTCGGGGGGAGACTATGGCTACACCTTC; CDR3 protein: CASSLASGGDYGYTF
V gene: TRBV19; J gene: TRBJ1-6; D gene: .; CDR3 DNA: TGTGCCAGTAGTCCACCGGGACAAAAGAGCTCACCCCTCCACTTT; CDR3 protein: CASSPPGQKSSPLHF
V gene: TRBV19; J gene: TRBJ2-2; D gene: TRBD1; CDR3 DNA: TGTGCCAGTAGTTCAGGGGGCGCTTACACCGGGGAGCTGTTTTTT; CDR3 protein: CASSSGGAYTGELFF
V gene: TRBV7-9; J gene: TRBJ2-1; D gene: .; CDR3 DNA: TGTGCCAGCAGCTTAGATGGGGGGATAACCTACAATGAGCAGTTCTTC; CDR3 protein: CASSLDGGITYNEQFF
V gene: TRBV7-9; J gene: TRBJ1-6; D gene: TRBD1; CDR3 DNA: TGTGCCAGCAGCACGGGACAGGGCAGTTCACCCCTCCACTTT; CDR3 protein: CASSTGQGSSPLHF